This T cell receptor (beta chain) appears in the sequencing data of a study of graft-versus-host responses after intestinal transplantation. For the study at large: After anti-thymocyte globulin induction, recipients took tacrolimus and steroids for 3 to 4 years.

Profiling relied on immunoSEQ multiplex PCR, and the TCRdb table lists in-frame clones only, not all of them. Of about 84,000 clones listed, about 91% were seen once; the top ten hold 0.3% to 0.35%. The CDR3 loop spans 15 amino acids. V was pared by 5 bases and J by 2 bases, with 9 bases of the junction left unmatched. CDR1 and CDR2 from the germline V gene are MNHEY and SMNVEV (reference sequence). For this clone: Its antigen is still unknown.

Regarding the study as a whole: The marrow of recipients harbored GvH clones, and ileum or blood showed some of them first. Patients who carried graft-donor T cell macrochimerism also had high graft-versus-host to host-versus-graft clonal ratios in their allografts.

The V call is TRBV27, the J call TRBJ2-7; 7 bases are shared with TRBD2. The sample consisted of unstimulated CD4+ T cells sorted from spleen or lymph node cells, taken before transplant. This sequence was found in a human donor who was the organ donor for an intestinal transplant. CDR3 nucleotide sequence: TGTGCCAGCAGTCCTGAGACTAGCCTCACCTACGAGCAGTACTTC. This gives the protein CASSPETSLTYEQYF.